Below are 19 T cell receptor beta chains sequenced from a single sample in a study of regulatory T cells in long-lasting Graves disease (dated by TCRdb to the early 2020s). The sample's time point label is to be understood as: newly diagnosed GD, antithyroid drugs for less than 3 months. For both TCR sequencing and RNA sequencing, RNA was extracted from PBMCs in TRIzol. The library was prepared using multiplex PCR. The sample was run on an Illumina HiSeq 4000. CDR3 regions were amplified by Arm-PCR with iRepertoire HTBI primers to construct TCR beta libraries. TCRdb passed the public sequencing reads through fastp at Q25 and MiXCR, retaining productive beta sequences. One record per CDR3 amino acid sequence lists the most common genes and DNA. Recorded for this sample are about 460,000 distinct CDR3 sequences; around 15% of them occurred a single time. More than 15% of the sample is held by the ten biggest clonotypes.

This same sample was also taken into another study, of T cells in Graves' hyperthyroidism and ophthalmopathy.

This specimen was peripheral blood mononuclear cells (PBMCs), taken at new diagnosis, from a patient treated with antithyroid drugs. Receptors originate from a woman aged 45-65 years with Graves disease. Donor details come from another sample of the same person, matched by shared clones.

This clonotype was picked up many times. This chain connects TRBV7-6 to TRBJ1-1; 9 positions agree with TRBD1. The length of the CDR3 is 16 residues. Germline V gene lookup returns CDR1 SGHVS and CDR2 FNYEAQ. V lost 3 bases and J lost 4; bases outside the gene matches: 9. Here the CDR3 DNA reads TGTGCCAGCAGCTTCTATACAGGGGGCATTGGCACTGAAGCTTTCTTT. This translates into CASSFYTGGIGTEAFF.

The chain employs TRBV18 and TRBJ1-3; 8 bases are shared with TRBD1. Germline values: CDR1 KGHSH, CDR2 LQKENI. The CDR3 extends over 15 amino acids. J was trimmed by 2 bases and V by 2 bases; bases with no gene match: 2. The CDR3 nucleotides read TGTGCCAGCTCACCAGGCAGGGGGCCTGGAAACACCATATATTTT. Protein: CASSPGRGPGNTIYF.

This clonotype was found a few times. For the CDR3, the DNA is TGCGCCAGCAGCTTAGGACAGCATAATGAAAAACTGTTTTTT. It translates to CASSLGQHNEKLFF. This rearrangement joins TRBV5-1 to TRBJ1-4; possibly TRBD1 for D (6 bases). Germline V gene data show CDR1 as SGHRS and CDR2 as YFSETQ. The CDR3 has 14 amino acids. V lost 2 bases and J 4 bases, leaving 9 bases between the germline ends.

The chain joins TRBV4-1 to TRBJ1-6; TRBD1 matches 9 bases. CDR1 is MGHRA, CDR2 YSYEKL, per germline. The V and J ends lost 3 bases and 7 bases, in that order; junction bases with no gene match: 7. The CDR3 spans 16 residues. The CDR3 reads CASSHLQGAVNSPLHF. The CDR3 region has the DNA TGCGCCAGCAGCCACCTACAGGGGGCTGTGAATTCACCCCTCCACTTT.

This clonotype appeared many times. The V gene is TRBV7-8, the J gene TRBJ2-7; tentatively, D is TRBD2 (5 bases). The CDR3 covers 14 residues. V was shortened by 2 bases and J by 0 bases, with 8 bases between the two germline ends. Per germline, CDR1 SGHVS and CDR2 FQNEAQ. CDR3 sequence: CASSLLGVSYEQYF. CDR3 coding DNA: TGTGCCAGCAGCTTACTGGGAGTCTCCTACGAGCAGTACTTC. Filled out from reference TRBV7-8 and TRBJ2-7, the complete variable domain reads GAGVSQSPRYKVAKRGQDVALRCDPISGHVSLFWYQQALGQGPEFLTYFQNEAQLDKSGLPSDRFFAERPEGSVSTLKIQRTQQEDSAVYLCASSLLGVSYEQYFGPGTRLTVT.

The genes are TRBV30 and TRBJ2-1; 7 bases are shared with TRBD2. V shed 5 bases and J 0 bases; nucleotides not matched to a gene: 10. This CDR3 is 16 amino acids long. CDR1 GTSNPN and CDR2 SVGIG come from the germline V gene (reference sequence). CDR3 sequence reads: CAWAPSSGRSYNEQFF. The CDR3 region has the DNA TGTGCCTGGGCCCCCTCTAGCGGACGCTCCTACAATGAGCAGTTCTTC.

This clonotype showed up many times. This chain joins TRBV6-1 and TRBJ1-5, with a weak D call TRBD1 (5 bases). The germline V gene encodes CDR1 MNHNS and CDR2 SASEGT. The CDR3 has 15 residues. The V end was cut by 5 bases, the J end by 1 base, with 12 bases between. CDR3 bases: TGTGCCAGCAGTCCATTGGGGGGAAGCAATCAGCCCCAGCATTTT. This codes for CASSPLGGSNQPQHF.

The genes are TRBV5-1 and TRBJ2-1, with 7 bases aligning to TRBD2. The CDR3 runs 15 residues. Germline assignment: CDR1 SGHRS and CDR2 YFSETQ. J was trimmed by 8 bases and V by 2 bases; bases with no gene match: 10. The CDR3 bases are TGCGCCAGCAGCTTCTCTAGCGGCTTGTCGGATGAGCAGTTCTTC. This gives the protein CASSFSSGLSDEQFF.

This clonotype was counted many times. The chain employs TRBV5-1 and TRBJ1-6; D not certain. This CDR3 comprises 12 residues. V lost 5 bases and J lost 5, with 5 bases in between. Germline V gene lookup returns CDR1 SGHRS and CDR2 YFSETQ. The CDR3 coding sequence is TGCGCCAGCAGTCAGAATAATTCACCCCTCCACTTT. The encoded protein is CASSQNNSPLHF.

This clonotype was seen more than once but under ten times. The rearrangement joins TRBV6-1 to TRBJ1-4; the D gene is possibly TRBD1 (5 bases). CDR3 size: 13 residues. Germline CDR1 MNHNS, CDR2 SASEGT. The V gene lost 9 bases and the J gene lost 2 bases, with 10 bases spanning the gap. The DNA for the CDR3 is TGTGCCAGTAACGCAGGGACTAATGAAAAACTGTTTTTT. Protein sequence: CASNAGTNEKLFF.

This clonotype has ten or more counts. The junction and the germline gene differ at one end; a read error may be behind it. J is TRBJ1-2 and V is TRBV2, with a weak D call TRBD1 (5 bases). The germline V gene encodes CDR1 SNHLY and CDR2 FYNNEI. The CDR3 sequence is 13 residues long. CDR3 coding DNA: TGTGCCAGCAGAAACGGACATAACTATGACTACACCTTC. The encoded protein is CASRNGHNYDYTF.

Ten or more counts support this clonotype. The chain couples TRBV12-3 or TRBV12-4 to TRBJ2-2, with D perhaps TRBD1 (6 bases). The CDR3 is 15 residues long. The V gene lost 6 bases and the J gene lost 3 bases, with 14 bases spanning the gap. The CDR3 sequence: CASSPQGGDTGELFF. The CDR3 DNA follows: TGTGCCAGCAGCCCCCAAGGGGGAGACACCGGGGAGCTGTTTTTT.

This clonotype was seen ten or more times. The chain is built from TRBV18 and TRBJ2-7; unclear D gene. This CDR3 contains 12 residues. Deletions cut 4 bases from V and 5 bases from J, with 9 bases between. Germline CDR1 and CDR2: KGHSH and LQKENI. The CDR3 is CASSQESHEQYF. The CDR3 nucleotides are TGTGCCAGCTCACAGGAATCCCACGAGCAGTACTTC. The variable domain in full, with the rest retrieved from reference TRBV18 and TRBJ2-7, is NAGVMQNPRHLVRRRGQEARLRCSPMKGHSHVYWYRQLPEEGLKFMVYLQKENIIDESGMPKERFSAEFPKEGPSILRIQQVVRGDSAAYFCASSQESHEQYFGPGTRLTVT.

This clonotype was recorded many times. CDR3 residues: CASSLSSSVMHVTYEQYF. The DNA for the CDR3 is TGTGCCAGCAGCTTATCCTCTAGCGTGATGCATGTAACCTACGAGCAGTACTTC. The genes are TRBV11-1 and TRBJ2-7, with a possible D match to TRBD2 (6 bases). Trimming took off 2 bases at V and 2 bases at J, with 22 bases between the two ends. This CDR3 region has 18 residues. CDR1 and CDR2 from the germline V gene are SGHAT and FQDESV (reference sequence).

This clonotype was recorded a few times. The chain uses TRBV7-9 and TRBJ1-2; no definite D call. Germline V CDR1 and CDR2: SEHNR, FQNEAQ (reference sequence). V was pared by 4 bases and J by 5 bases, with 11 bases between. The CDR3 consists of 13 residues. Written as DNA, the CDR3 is TGTGCCAGCAGCTCCCCACCAGAATATGGCTACACCTTC. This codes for CASSSPPEYGYTF.

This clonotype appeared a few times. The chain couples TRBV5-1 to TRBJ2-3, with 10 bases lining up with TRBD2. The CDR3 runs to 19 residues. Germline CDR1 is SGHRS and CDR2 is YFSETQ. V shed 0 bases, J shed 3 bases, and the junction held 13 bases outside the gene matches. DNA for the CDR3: TGCGCCAGCAGCTTGGGGGCCTTAGCGGGAGGAGGTAGAACAGATACGCAGTATTTT. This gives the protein CASSLGALAGGGRTDTQYF.

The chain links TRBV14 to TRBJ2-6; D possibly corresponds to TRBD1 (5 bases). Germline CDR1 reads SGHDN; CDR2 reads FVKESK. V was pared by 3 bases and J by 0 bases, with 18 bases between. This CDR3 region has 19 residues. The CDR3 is CASSQNKGRYNSGANVLTF. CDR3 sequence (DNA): TGTGCCAGCAGCCAGAATAAGGGGCGCTACAACTCTGGGGCCAACGTCCTGACTTTC.

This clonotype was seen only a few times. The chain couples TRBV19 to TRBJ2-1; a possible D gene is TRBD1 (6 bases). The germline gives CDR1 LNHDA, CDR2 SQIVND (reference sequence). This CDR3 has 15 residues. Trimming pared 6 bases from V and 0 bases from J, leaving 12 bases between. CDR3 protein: CASRDTGFSYNEQFF. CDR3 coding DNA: TGTGCCAGTAGGGATACAGGGTTCTCCTACAATGAGCAGTTCTTC.

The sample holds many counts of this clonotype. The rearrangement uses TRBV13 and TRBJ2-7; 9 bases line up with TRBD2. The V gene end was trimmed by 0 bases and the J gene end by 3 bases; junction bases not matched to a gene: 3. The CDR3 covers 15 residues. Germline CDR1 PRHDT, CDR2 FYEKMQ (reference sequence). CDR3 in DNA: TGTGCCAGCAGCTTAGGGGCTAGCGGGAACTACGAGCAGTACTTC. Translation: CASSLGASGNYEQYF.